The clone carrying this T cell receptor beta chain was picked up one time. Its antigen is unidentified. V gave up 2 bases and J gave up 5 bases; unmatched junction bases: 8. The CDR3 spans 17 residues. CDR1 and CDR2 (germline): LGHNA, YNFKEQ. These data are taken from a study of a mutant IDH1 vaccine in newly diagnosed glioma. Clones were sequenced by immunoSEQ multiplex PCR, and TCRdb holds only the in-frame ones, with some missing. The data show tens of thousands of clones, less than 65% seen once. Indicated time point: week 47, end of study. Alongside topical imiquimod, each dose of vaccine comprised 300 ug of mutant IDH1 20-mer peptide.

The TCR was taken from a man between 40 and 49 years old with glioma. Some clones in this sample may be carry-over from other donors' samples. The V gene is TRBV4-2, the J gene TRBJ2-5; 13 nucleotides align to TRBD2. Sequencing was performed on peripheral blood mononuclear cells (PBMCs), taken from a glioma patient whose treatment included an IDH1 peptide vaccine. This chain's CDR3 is CASSQQGSTSGGETQYF. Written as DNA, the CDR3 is TGTGCCAGCAGCCAACAGGGCTCGACTAGCGGGGGGGAGACCCAGTACTTC.